The 27 T cell receptor beta chains in this list originate from one sample, sequenced in a study of CD8 T cells in ankylosing spondylitis. TCRdb called the 5' RACE reads again in MiXCR, with one record for every CDR3 protein. The data show some 130,000 distinct CDR3 sequences, approximately 15% seen once. Material: blood, either unsorted or a sorted T cell fraction (not recorded which). The receptors originated from a female donor with ankylosing spondylitis or in good health (not recorded which).

The rearrangement uses TRBV5-1 and TRBJ2-7, with 10 bases identical to TRBD1. The length of the CDR3 is 15 residues. Germline V CDR1 and CDR2: SGHRS, YFSETQ. J lost 3 bases, V lost 2 bases, and 5 bases had no gene match. DNA for the CDR3: TGCGCCAGCAGCTTAACCCGGGACAGGGGCTACGAGCAGTACTTC. It encodes CASSLTRDRGYEQYF.

In regard to this clonotype: A much larger clone sits a single nucleotide away, making a read error possible. The rearrangement links TRBV15 to TRBJ2-1; 7 bases are a match to TRBD2. V shed 4 bases and J 8 bases; nucleotides not matched to a gene: 8. Germline V gene data show CDR1 as LNHNV and CDR2 as YYDKDF (reference sequence). This CDR3 has 14 amino acids. DNA for the CDR3: TGTGCCACCAGCATACTAGCGCCATACTATGAGCAGTTCTTC. Amino acids: CATSILAPYYEQFF.

The chain joins TRBV7-6 to TRBJ2-2; TRBD1 agrees at 8 bases. CDR3 length: 13 amino acids. V dropped 5 bases and J dropped 7; count of bases not matched to a gene: 3. Germline V CDR1 and CDR2: SGHVS, FNYEAQ. The CDR3 loop is CASSRQGIGELFF. The CDR3 DNA is TGTGCCAGCAGCCGACAGGGGATCGGGGAGCTGTTTTTT.

There are many counts of this clonotype. The chain carries TRBV27 and TRBJ1-1; D ambiguous. CDR1 and CDR2 (germline): MNHEY, SMNVEV (reference sequence). The V end was cut by 6 bases, the J end by 3 bases, with 11 bases between. The CDR3 covers 13 residues. As DNA, the CDR3 is TGTGCCAGCAGCCGTAAAAGAGACACTGAAGCTTTCTTT. Its protein is CASSRKRDTEAFF.

This clonotype was seen repeatedly, ten times or more. CDR3 DNA sequence: TGCGCCAGCAGCCCAAGGGGAGTGAACACTGAAGCTTTCTTT. This encodes CASSPRGVNTEAFF. V usage is TRBV5-1 and J usage is TRBJ1-1, with D maybe TRBD1 (5 bases). The germline V gene encodes CDR1 SGHRS and CDR2 YFSETQ. The CDR3 is made up of 14 amino acids. Trimming stripped 4 bases from V and 0 bases from J, with 10 bases between.

This clonotype was counted at least ten times. The gene calls are TRBV5-1 and TRBJ1-1; D is perhaps TRBD1 (5 bases). Germline V lookup: CDR1 SGHRS, CDR2 YFSETQ. The CDR3 totals 15 residues. V lost 1 base, J lost 5 bases, and 15 bases lay in between. The CDR3 nucleotides are TGCGCCAGCAGCTTGATCGGGGGAATGGGGACTGAAGCTTTCTTT. Protein product: CASSLIGGMGTEAFF.

This clonotype was counted ten times or more. The chain combines TRBV10-2 with TRBJ2-5; possibly TRBD1 or TRBD2 for D (5 bases each). V was trimmed by 4 bases and J by 1 base, leaving 10 bases between them. Germline V gives CDR1 WSHSY, CDR2 SAAADI. The CDR3 has 14 amino acids. The CDR3 is CASSGGTGQETQYF. For the CDR3, the DNA is TGCGCCAGCAGTGGGGGGACGGGCCAAGAGACCCAGTACTTC.

This clonotype was seen at least ten times. The chain links TRBV18 to TRBJ2-5; 8 positions match TRBD2. The CDR3 length is 15 residues. Losses at the gene ends were 3 bases for V and 5 bases for J; bases not matched to a gene: 8. Looked up from germline, CDR1 is KGHSH and CDR2 is LQKENI. In DNA, the CDR3 is TGTGCCAGCTCACCGGGACTAGGGGACCGGGAGACCCAGTACTTC. Translated, it gives CASSPGLGDRETQYF.

This clonotype was recorded a few times. The chain combines TRBV2 with TRBJ1-1; no firm D call. This CDR3 comprises 14 residues. V was trimmed by 8 bases and J by 3 bases, leaving 16 bases between them. Germline CDR1 and CDR2: SNHLY and FYNNEI. CDR3 sequence reads: CASVIGRWDTEAFF. The CDR3 DNA reads as TGTGCCAGCGTTATAGGACGGTGGGACACTGAAGCTTTCTTT.

J is TRBJ2-2 and V is TRBV7-3, with 10 bases fitting TRBD2. This CDR3 comprises 16 residues. Trimming removed 2 bases from V and 6 bases from J; junction bases left unmatched: 6. Germline V gives CDR1 SGHTA, CDR2 FQGTGA. CDR3 DNA: TGTGCCAGCAGCTTATCGCTAGCGGGAGTCGCCGGGGAGCTGTTTTTT. Residues: CASSLSLAGVAGELFF. Together with reference TRBV7-3 and TRBJ2-2, the CDR3 gives the full variable domain: GAGVSQTPSNKVTEKGKYVELRCDPISGHTALYWYRQSLGQGPEFLIYFQGTGAADDSGLPNDRFFAVRPEGSVSTLKIQRTERGDSAVYLCASSLSLAGVAGELFFGEGSRLTVL.

The J gene is TRBJ2-5, the V gene TRBV11-3; 13 nucleotides agree with TRBD2. After removal of 1 base from V and 5 bases from J, the junction contained 4 bases not matched to a gene. The CDR3 runs to 16 residues. Germline CDR1 and CDR2: SGHNT and YENEEA. CDR3 in DNA: TGTGCCAGCAGCTTAGGTGGGACTAGCGGGATGGAGACCCAGTACTTC. Its translation: CASSLGGTSGMETQYF.

This clonotype turned up a few times. The chain is built from TRBV5-1 and TRBJ2-3; a weak D match, TRBD1 (6 bases). Trimming removed 4 bases from V and 3 bases from J, with 12 bases in between. In germline, CDR1 is SGHRS, CDR2 YFSETQ. CDR3 length equals 14 residues. The DNA of the CDR3 is TGCGCCAGCAGCACCCCCACAGGGACAGATACGCAGTATTTT. It specifies CASSTPTGTDTQYF. Variable domain in full (rest from reference TRBV5-1 and TRBJ2-3): KAGVTQTPRYLIKTRGQQVTLSCSPISGHRSVSWYQQTPGQGLQFLFEYFSETQRNKGNFPGRFSGRQFSNSRSEMNVSTLELGDSALYLCASSTPTGTDTQYFGPGTRLTVL.

The rearrangement uses TRBV7-9 and TRBJ2-7, with 8 positions matching TRBD2. There are 15 residues in the CDR3. Germline values: CDR1 SEHNR, CDR2 FQNEAQ (reference sequence). V lost 4 bases, J lost 4 bases, and 9 bases stayed unmatched. CDR3 sequence: CASSSDSGGVYEQYF. In nucleotides, the CDR3 is TGTGCCAGCAGCTCCGACTCGGGGGGGGTTTACGAGCAGTACTTC.

This clonotype was observed many times. The rearrangement joins TRBV7-8 to TRBJ2-4; D is ambiguous. The germline V and J ends were trimmed by 1 base and 0 bases, with 7 bases remaining between them. Germline loops: CDR1 SGHVS, CDR2 FQNEAQ. The CDR3 length is 15 residues. The CDR3 protein is CASSLVGLAKNIQYF. The CDR3 DNA sequence: TGTGCCAGCAGCTTAGTTGGGTTAGCCAAAAACATTCAGTACTTC.

The J gene is TRBJ2-1, the V gene TRBV2; no clear D. Trimming removed 7 bases from V and 6 bases from J, with 16 bases in between. Germline V gene lookup returns CDR1 SNHLY and CDR2 FYNNEI. There are 14 residues in the CDR3. The CDR3 loop is CASKLQGSGNEQFF. The CDR3 region has the DNA TGTGCCAGCAAACTACAAGGTTCGGGCAATGAGCAGTTCTTC.

This clonotype was counted at least ten times. The rearrangement uses TRBV18 and TRBJ1-5, with TRBD1 matching 7 bases. Germline V gene sequence: CDR1 KGHSH, CDR2 LQKENI. V lost 8 bases to trimming and J lost 4 bases; unmatched junction nucleotides: 11. This CDR3 region has 15 residues. The CDR3 region has the DNA TGTGCCAGCGCAGACGCGACAGGGCGTAATCAGCCCCAGCATTTT. It specifies CASADATGRNQPQHF. Full variable domain (rest looked up from reference TRBV18 and TRBJ1-5): NAGVMQNPRHLVRRRGQEARLRCSPMKGHSHVYWYRQLPEEGLKFMVYLQKENIIDESGMPKERFSAEFPKEGPSILRIQQVVRGDSAAYFCASADATGRNQPQHFGDGTRLSIL.

This clonotype was counted between two and nine times. The chain uses TRBV5-1 and TRBJ2-7; D remains ambiguous. The ends were cut back, 4 bases at V and 3 bases at J, with 17 bases in the middle. There are 15 residues in the CDR3. The V gene's germline CDR1 is SGHRS and CDR2 YFSETQ. The CDR3 DNA is TGCGCCAGCAGCGAGAACATTTTCCCAGGCTACGAGCAGTACTTC. This translates into CASSENIFPGYEQYF.

The gene calls are TRBV10-3 and TRBJ2-3; 14 bases are shared with TRBD2. The V gene's germline CDR1 is ENHRY and CDR2 SYGVKD. The CDR3 has 14 residues. V dropped 9 bases and J dropped 10; count of bases not matched to a gene: 9. CDR3 region: CAIGLAGGEDAQYF. The CDR3 nucleotides read TGTGCCATAGGACTAGCGGGGGGAGAGGATGCGCAGTATTTT.

This clonotype was seen at least ten times. The chain links TRBV5-1 to TRBJ2-7; possible D gene TRBD2, 6 bases. Germline V gene data show CDR1 as SGHRS and CDR2 as YFSETQ. The germline V and J ends were trimmed by 3 bases and 7 bases, with 20 bases remaining between them. This CDR3 contains 15 residues. Here the CDR3 reads CASSSLRGGAEEQYF. CDR3 in DNA: TGCGCCAGCAGCTCCCTCCGGGGCGGGGCTGAGGAGCAGTACTTC. Looking up the rest from reference TRBV5-1 and TRBJ2-7 gives the full variable domain: KAGVTQTPRYLIKTRGQQVTLSCSPISGHRSVSWYQQTPGQGLQFLFEYFSETQRNKGNFPGRFSGRQFSNSRSEMNVSTLELGDSALYLCASSSLRGGAEEQYFGPGTRLTVT.

J is TRBJ1-1 and V is TRBV20-1; no definite D call. Looked up from germline, CDR1 is DFQATT and CDR2 is SNEGSKA (reference sequence). CDR3 length: 16 amino acids. Trimming took off 0 bases at V and 3 bases at J, with 17 bases between the two ends. CDR3 loop: CSARDFKSAGYTEAFF. The CDR3 bases are TGCAGTGCTAGAGATTTTAAGTCTGCGGGGTACACTGAAGCTTTCTTT.

This clonotype was observed at least ten times. This chain links TRBV7-2 with TRBJ2-7; D is unresolved. V was shortened by 4 bases and J by 3 bases, with 10 bases between the two germline ends. The CDR3 extends over 13 amino acids. The V gene's germline CDR1 is SGHTA and CDR2 FQGNSA. This chain's CDR3 is CASSSPDRYEQYF. Written as DNA, the CDR3 is TGTGCCAGCAGCTCTCCCGACCGCTACGAGCAGTACTTC.

The V call is TRBV9, the J call TRBJ2-1; 9 nucleotides match TRBD1. Trimming at V came to 3 bases and at J to 9 bases, leaving 7 bases not matched to a gene. Germline V lookup: CDR1 SGDLS, CDR2 YYNGEE. This CDR3 spans 14 amino acids. CDR3 in DNA: TGTGCCAGCAGCGCGCGACAGGGGGTGACTGAGCAGTTCTTC. It specifies CASSARQGVTEQFF. Full variable domain (remainder filled in from reference TRBV9 and TRBJ2-1): DSGVTQTPKHLITATGQRVTLRCSPRSGDLSVYWYQQSLDQGLQFLIQYYNGEERAKGNILERFSAQQFPDLHSELNLSSLELGDSALYFCASSARQGVTEQFFGPGTRLTVL.

This clonotype was detected only a few times. The CDR3 nucleotides are TGTGCCAGCAGCTTAGGGGTCGACAGGGGCGCTGAAAAACTGTTTTTT. Its protein is CASSLGVDRGAEKLFF. The V gene is TRBV7-8, the J gene TRBJ1-4; 8 bases align to TRBD1. The CDR3 is 16 amino acids. Losses at the gene ends were 1 base for V and 7 bases for J; bases not matched to a gene: 8. Germline CDR1 and CDR2: SGHVS and FQNEAQ.

This clonotype has a handful of counts. The CDR3 nucleotides are TGTGCCACCCGACGGGCTGCTGGTGGTTCACCCCTCCACTTT. Residues: CATRRAAGGSPLHF. The rearrangement joins TRBV28 to TRBJ1-6; D unclear. This CDR3 has 14 residues. Trimming pared 10 bases from V and 9 bases from J, leaving 19 bases between. The germline V gene encodes CDR1 MDHEN and CDR2 SYDVKM.

This clonotype was counted only a few times. The rearrangement uses TRBV6-6 and TRBJ2-1; TRBD2 might be the D (5 bases). Trimming pared 4 bases from V and 10 bases from J, leaving 11 bases between. Per the germline V gene, CDR1 is MNHNY and CDR2 is SVGAGI (reference sequence). This CDR3 region has 12 residues. CDR3 in amino acids: CASSSQRPEQFF. In nucleotides, the CDR3 is TGTGCCAGCAGTTCGCAGCGGCCCGAGCAGTTCTTC.

This clonotype has only a few counts. The chain joins TRBV5-1 to TRBJ2-7, with D possibly being TRBD2 (6 bases). This CDR3 has 16 residues. Germline assignment: CDR1 SGHRS and CDR2 YFSETQ. V was cut by 4 bases and J by 1 base, with 18 bases left in between. The CDR3 bases are TGCGCCAGCAGCATCACCGGGACGGCGGGGTCCTACGAGCAGTACTTC. It specifies CASSITGTAGSYEQYF.

This clonotype was counted many times. The chain links TRBV20-1 to TRBJ2-3, with a tentative D call TRBD2 (6 bases). The V and J ends lost 4 bases and 0 bases respectively, with 11 bases between them. The CDR3 runs to 14 residues. Germline CDR1 is DFQATT and CDR2 is SNEGSKA (reference sequence). Here the CDR3 DNA reads TGCAGTGCTATCGGGACTTCTAGCACAGATACGCAGTATTTT. It translates to CSAIGTSSTDTQYF.